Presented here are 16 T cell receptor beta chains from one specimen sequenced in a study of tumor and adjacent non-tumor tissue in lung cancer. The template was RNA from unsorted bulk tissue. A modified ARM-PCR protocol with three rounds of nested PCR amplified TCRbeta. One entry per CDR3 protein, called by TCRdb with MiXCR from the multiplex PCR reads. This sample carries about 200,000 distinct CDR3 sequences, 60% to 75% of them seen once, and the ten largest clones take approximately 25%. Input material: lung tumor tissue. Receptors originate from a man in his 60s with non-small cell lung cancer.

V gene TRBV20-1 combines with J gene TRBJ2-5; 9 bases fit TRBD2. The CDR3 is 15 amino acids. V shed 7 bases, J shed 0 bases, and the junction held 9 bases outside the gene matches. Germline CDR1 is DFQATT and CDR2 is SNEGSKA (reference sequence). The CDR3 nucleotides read TGCAGTGTACCAAGGGCTAGCGGGGACCAAGAGACCCAGTACTTC. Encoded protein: CSVPRASGDQETQYF.

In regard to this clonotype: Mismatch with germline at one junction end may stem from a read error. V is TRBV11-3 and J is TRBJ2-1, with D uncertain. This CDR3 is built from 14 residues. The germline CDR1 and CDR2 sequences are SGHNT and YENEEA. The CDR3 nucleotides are TGTGCCAGCAGCCGACCTAAGGGCGACAATGAACAGTTCTTC. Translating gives CASSRPKGDNEQFF.

CDR3: CASSLDLVVNQPQHF. CDR3 DNA sequence: TGTGCCAGCAGCTTAGATCTTGTGGTTAATCAGCCCCAGCATTTT. The V call is TRBV11-2, the J call TRBJ1-5, with no clear D. Trimming took off 0 bases at V and 4 bases at J, with 10 bases between the two ends. In germline, CDR1 is SGHAT, CDR2 FQNNGV. The CDR3 is made up of 15 amino acids.

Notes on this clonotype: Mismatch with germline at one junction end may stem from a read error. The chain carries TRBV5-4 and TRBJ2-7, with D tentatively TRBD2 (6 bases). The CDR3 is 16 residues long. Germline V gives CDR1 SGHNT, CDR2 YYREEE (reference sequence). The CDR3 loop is CARSLALQRETREQYF. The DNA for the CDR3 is TGTGCCAGGAGCTTGGCTCTGCAACGGGAGACGAGAGAGCAGTACTTC.

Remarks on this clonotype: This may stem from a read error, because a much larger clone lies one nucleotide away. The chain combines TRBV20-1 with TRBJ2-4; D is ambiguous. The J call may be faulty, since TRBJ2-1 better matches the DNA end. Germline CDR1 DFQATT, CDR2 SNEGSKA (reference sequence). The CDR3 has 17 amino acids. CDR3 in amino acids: CSANLGRASDAKNIQFF. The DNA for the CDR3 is TGCAGTGCCAACCTCGGCCGGGCCTCCGACGCCAAAAACATTCAGTTCTTC.

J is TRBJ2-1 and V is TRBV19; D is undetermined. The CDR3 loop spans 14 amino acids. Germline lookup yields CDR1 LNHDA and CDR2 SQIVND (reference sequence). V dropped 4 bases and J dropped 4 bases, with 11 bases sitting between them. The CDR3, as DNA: TGTGCCAGTAGTAGGGGTATCCCGTACAATGAGCAGTTCTTC. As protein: CASSRGIPYNEQFF.

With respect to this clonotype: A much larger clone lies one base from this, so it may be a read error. The CDR3 nucleotides are TGTGCCAGCAACCAAGTTGTGGACAGGGACCAGACCCAGTACTTC. The encoded protein is CASNQVVDRDQTQYF. The genes are TRBV4-2 and TRBJ2-5; 8 bases match TRBD1. The CDR3 length is 15 residues. Germline CDR1 and CDR2: LGHNA and YNFKEQ.

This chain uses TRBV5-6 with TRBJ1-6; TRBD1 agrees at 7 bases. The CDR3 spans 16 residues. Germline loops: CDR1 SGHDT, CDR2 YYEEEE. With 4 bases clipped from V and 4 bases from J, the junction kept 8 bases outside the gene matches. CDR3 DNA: TGTGCCAGCAGCCAGGACAGGAGCCGATATAATTCACCCCTCCACTTT. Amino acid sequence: CASSQDRSRYNSPLHF.

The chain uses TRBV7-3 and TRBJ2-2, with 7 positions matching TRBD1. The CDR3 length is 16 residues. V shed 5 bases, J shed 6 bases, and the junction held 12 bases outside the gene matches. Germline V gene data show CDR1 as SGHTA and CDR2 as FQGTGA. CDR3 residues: CASSASGTVQAGELFF. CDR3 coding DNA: TGTGCCAGCAGCGCCTCCGGGACAGTACAAGCCGGGGAGCTGTTTTTT.

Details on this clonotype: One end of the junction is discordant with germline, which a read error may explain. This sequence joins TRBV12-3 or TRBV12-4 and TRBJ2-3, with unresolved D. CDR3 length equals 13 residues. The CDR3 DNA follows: TGTACCAGCCGAGGAGTTAGCACAGATACGCAGTATTTT. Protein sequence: CTSRGVSTDTQYF.

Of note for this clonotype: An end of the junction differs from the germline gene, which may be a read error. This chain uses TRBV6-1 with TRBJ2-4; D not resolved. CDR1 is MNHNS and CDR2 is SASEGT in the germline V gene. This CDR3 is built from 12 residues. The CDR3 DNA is TGTGCCAGCAGGACCACCGCGAACATTAAGTACTTC. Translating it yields CASRTTANIKYF.

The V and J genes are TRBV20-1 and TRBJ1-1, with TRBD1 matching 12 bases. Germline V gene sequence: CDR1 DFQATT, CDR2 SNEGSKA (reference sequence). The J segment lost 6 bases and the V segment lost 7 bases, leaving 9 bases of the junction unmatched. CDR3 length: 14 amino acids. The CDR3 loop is CSVGTGGYRAEAFF. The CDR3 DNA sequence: TGCAGTGTTGGGACAGGGGGCTACAGGGCTGAAGCTTTCTTT.

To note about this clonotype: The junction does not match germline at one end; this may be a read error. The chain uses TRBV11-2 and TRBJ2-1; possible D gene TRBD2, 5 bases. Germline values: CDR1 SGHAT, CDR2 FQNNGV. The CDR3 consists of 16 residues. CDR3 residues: CTSCSTDRGSYNEQFF. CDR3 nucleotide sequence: TGTACCAGCTGTTCGACCGATCGGGGCTCCTACAATGAGCAGTTCTTC.

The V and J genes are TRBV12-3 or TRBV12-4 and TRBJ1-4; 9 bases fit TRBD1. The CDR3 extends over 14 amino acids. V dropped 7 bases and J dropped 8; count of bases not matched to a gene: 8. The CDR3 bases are TGTGCCAGCAACTTGGGACAGGGTGGCGAAAAACTGTTTTTT. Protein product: CASNLGQGGEKLFF.

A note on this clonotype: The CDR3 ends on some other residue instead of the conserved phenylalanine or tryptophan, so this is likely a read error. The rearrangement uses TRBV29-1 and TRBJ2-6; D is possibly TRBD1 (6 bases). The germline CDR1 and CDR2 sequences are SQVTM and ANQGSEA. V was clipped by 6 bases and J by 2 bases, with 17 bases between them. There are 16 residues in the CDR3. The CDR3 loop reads CSVGGRGSTGANVLTL. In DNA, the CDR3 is TGCAGCGTCGGAGGTAGGGGGTCGACTGGGGCCAACGTCCTGACTTTA.

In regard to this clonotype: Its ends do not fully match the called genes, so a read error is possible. The CDR3 sequence: CVSSYGGVGQIHSGANVLTF. The CDR3 DNA reads as TGTGTCAGCAGTTACGGGGGGGTGGGGCAGATCCACTCTGGGGCCAACGTCCTGACTTTC. V and J are TRBV6-6 and TRBJ2-6; 8 bases line up with TRBD2. CDR1 MNHNY and CDR2 SVGAGI come from the germline V gene (reference sequence). This CDR3 has 20 residues.